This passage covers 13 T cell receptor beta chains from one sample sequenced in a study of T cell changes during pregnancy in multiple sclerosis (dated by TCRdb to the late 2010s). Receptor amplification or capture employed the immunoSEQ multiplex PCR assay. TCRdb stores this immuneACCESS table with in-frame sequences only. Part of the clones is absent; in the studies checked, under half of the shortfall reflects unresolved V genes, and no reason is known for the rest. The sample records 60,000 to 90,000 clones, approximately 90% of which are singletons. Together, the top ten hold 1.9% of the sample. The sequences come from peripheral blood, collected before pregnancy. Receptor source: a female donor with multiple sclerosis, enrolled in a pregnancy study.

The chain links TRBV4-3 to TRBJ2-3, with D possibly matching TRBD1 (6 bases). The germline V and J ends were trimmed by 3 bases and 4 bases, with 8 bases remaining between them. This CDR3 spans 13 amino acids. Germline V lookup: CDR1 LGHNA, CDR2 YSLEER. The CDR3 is CASSQSGADTQYF. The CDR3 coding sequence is TGCGCCAGCAGCCAGTCAGGGGCAGATACGCAGTATTTT.

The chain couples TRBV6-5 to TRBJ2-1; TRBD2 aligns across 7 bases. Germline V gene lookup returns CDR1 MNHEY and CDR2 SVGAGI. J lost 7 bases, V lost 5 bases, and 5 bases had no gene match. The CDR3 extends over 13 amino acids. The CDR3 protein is CASSKTSLNEQFF. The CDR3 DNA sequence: TGTGCCAGCAGTAAGACTAGCCTAAATGAGCAGTTCTTC.

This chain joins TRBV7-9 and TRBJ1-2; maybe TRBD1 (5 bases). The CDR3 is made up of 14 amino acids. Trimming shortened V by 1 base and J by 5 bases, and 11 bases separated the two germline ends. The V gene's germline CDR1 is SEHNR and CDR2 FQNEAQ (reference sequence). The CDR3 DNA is TGTGCCAGCAGCTTAGAGGTGGAGGGGTATGGCTACACCTTC. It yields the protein CASSLEVEGYGYTF.

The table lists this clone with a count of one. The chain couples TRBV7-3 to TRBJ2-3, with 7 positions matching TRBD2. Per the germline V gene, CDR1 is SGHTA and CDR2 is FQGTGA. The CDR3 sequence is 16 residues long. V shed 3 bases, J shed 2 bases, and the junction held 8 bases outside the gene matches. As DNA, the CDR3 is TGTGCCAGCAGCTTGAGCGCGGCGGGGGTCACAGATACGCAGTATTTT. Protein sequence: CASSLSAAGVTDTQYF.

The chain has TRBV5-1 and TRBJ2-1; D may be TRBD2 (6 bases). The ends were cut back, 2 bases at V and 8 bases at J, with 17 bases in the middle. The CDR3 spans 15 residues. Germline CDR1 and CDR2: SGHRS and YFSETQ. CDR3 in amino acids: CASSLILASGDEQFF. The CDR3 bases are TGCGCCAGCAGCTTAATCCTAGCGTCTGGGGATGAGCAGTTCTTC.

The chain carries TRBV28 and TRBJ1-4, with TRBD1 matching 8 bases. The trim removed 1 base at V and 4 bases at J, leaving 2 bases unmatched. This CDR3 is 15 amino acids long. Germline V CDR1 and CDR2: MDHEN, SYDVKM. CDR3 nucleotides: TGTGCCAGCAGTTTATTGGACAGGGATAATGAAAAACTGTTTTTT. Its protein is CASSLLDRDNEKLFF. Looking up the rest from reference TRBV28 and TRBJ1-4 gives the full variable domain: DVKVTQSSRYLVKRTGEKVFLECVQDMDHENMFWYRQDPGLGLRLIYFSYDVKMKEKGDIPEGYSVSREKKERFSLILESASTNQTSMYLCASSLLDRDNEKLFFGSGTQLSVL.

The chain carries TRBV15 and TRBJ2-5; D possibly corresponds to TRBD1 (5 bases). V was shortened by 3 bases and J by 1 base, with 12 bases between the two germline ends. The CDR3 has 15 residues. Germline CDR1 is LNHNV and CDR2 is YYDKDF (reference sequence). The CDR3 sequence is CATSSNRTFQETQYF. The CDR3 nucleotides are TGTGCCACCAGCAGTAATCGGACATTCCAAGAGACCCAGTACTTC.

In nucleotides, the CDR3 is TGTGCCAGCCGGGCAGGGGAAGCCTACGAGCAGTACTTC. Protein sequence: CASRAGEAYEQYF. The chain joins TRBV6-1 to TRBJ2-7; maybe TRBD1 (6 bases). The germline V gene encodes CDR1 MNHNS and CDR2 SASEGT. CDR3 length equals 13 residues. Trimming pared 8 bases from V and 2 bases from J, leaving 13 bases between.

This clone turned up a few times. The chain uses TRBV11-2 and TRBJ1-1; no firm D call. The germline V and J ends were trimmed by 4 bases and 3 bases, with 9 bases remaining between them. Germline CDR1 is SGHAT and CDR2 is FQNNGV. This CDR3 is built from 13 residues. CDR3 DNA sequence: TGTGCCAGCAGCTCCGGGGTGGACACTGAAGCTTTCTTT. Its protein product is CASSSGVDTEAFF.

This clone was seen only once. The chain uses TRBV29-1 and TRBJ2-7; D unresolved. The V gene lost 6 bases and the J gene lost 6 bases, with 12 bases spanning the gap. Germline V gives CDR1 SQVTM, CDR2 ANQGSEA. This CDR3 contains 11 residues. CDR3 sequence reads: CSVGDLAEQYF. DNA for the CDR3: TGCAGCGTCGGAGACCTTGCCGAGCAGTACTTC.

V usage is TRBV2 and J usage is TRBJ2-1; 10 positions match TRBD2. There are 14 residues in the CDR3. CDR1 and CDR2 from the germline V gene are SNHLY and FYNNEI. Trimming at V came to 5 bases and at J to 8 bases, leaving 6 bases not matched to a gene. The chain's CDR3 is CASSSGGAGYEQFF. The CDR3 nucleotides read TGTGCCAGCAGTAGCGGGGGGGCAGGGTATGAGCAGTTCTTC.

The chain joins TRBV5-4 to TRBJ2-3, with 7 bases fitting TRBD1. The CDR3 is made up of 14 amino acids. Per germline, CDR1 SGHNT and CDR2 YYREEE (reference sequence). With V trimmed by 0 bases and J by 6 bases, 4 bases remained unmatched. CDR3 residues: CASSLGQGYDTQYF. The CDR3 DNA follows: TGTGCCAGCAGCTTGGGACAGGGTTATGATACGCAGTATTTT.

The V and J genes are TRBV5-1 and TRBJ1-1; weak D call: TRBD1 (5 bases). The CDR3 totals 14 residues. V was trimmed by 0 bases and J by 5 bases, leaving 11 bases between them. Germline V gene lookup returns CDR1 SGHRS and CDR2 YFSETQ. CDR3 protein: CASSLGGAVTEAFF. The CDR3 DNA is TGCGCCAGCAGCTTGGGCGGGGCGGTAACTGAAGCTTTCTTT.